Shown below are 21 T cell receptor beta chains from a single sample sequenced in a study of T-cell memory formation after mild COVID-19. Via MiXCR, TCRdb re-called the 5' RACE reads, giving one row per CDR3 protein. This repertoire shows roughly 450,000 distinct CDR3 sequences, around a sixth found once; its top ten account for approximately 13%. Sequenced input: PBMCs or a T cell subset sorted from them (not recorded which). Every receptor here comes from an adult woman who had mild COVID-19 (a few samples of this study predate the infection). Cell type and time point are not known.

The chain combines TRBV7-9 with TRBJ2-1; 11 bases match TRBD2. CDR1 is SEHNR and CDR2 is FQNEAQ in the germline V gene (reference sequence). The CDR3 has 14 amino acids. V lost 3 bases, J lost 8 bases, and 3 bases stayed unmatched. The CDR3 region has the DNA TGTGCCAGCAGCTTGACTAGCGGGACCGATGAGCAGTTCTTC. Its translation is CASSLTSGTDEQFF.

J is TRBJ2-3 and V is TRBV4-2; TRBD2 aligns across 8 bases. From germline, CDR1 is LGHNA and CDR2 YNFKEQ. The CDR3 totals 16 residues. Losses at the gene ends were 1 base for V and 3 bases for J; bases not matched to a gene: 6. The CDR3 loop is CASSQVAGGRTDTQYF. The CDR3 region has the DNA TGTGCCAGCAGCCAAGTTGCGGGAGGAAGAACAGATACGCAGTATTTT.

This clonotype was counted ten times or more. The chain uses TRBV5-1 and TRBJ2-5, with 11 bases lining up with TRBD1. The J segment lost 5 bases and the V segment lost 1 base, leaving 7 bases of the junction unmatched. Germline V gene lookup returns CDR1 SGHRS and CDR2 YFSETQ. There are 16 residues in the CDR3. In DNA form, the CDR3 reads TGCGCCAGCAGCTTGTCGCAGGACAGGGGGCTGGAGACCCAGTACTTC. As protein: CASSLSQDRGLETQYF.

The rearrangement joins TRBV7-9 to TRBJ2-7; tentative D call: TRBD2 (5 bases). The CDR3 totals 17 residues. V dropped 5 bases and J dropped 0 bases, with 20 bases sitting between them. Germline CDR1 and CDR2: SEHNR and FQNEAQ (reference sequence). CDR3 residues: CASSQPAPSGSSYEQYF. The CDR3 nucleotides are TGTGCCAGCAGCCAACCCGCCCCCAGCGGTAGCTCCTACGAGCAGTACTTC.

The CDR3 region is CASSQYYDYEQYF. DNA of the CDR3: TGTGCCAGCAGCCAATACTACGACTACGAGCAGTACTTC. The chain employs TRBV5-5 and TRBJ2-7; no clear D gene. CDR3 length: 13 amino acids. The V gene's germline CDR1 is SGHKS and CDR2 YYEKEE (reference sequence). V shed 4 bases and J shed 3 bases, with 11 bases lying between them.

This clonotype was seen more than once but under ten times. The DNA for the CDR3 is TGTGCCTCGGGGGGGCCCTCCCGGGTAGAGACCCAGTACTTC. It translates to CASGGPSRVETQYF. The J gene is TRBJ2-5, the V gene TRBV9; 8 nucleotides agree with TRBD2. V lost 10 bases to trimming and J lost 4 bases; unmatched junction nucleotides: 12. This CDR3 has 14 amino acids. Looked up from germline, CDR1 is SGDLS and CDR2 is YYNGEE.

The rearrangement links TRBV11-3 to TRBJ2-3, with D perhaps matching TRBD2 (6 bases). The CDR3 contains 15 residues. V was pared by 6 bases and J by 4 bases, with 17 bases between. Looked up from germline, CDR1 is SGHNT and CDR2 is YENEEA. The chain's CDR3 is CASSLGGPGADTQYF. The CDR3 nucleotides are TGTGCCAGCAGTCTCGGGGGACCAGGAGCAGATACGCAGTATTTT.

The chain joins TRBV7-9 to TRBJ1-2, with D possibly being TRBD1 (5 bases). Trimming took off 4 bases at V and 3 bases at J, with 15 bases between the two ends. The length of the CDR3 is 15 residues. Germline V gives CDR1 SEHNR, CDR2 FQNEAQ (reference sequence). The CDR3 is CASSSAQGRDYGYTF. The CDR3 DNA reads TGTGCCAGCAGCTCCGCCCAGGGAAGAGACTATGGCTACACCTTC.

This clonotype has only a few counts. The chain links TRBV6-5 to TRBJ1-5, with a weak D call TRBD1 (5 bases). This CDR3 region has 14 residues. V was clipped by 5 bases and J by 6 bases, with 14 bases between them. Germline V gene data show CDR1 as MNHEY and CDR2 as SVGAGI. The CDR3 DNA is TGTGCCAGCAGTCGGGCCGGGGCAGCTCAGCCCCAGCATTTT. It encodes CASSRAGAAQPQHF.

This clonotype was seen more than once but under ten times. The chain is built from TRBV10-3 and TRBJ1-5; the D gene is possibly TRBD1 (5 bases). CDR1 ENHRY and CDR2 SYGVKD come from the germline V gene. There are 14 residues in the CDR3. Between the trimmed V and J ends, which lost 2 bases and 2 bases, there was a span of 7 bases. In DNA form, the CDR3 reads TGTGCCATCAGTGAGACAGGAGGCAATCAGCCCCAGCATTTT. Amino acids: CAISETGGNQPQHF.

This clonotype was observed a handful of times. The chain joins TRBV7-6 to TRBJ1-1; a weak D match, TRBD1 (6 bases). V was cut by 1 base and J by 6 bases, with 15 bases left in between. Looked up from germline, CDR1 is SGHVS and CDR2 is FNYEAQ. This CDR3 is 15 amino acids long. CDR3 sequence: CASSLEWTEPSEAFF. The CDR3 DNA is TGTGCCAGCAGCTTAGAATGGACAGAACCCTCTGAAGCTTTCTTT.

V usage is TRBV7-2 and J usage is TRBJ2-7, with D possibly being TRBD2 (5 bases). Germline values: CDR1 SGHTA, CDR2 FQGNSA. Trimming removed 3 bases from V and 5 bases from J, with 11 bases in between. There are 13 residues in the CDR3. In nucleotides, the CDR3 is TGTGCCAGCAGCTTCCTAGCAACGCACGAGCAGTACTTC. Amino acids: CASSFLATHEQYF.

The V and J genes are TRBV7-9 and TRBJ1-5; no definite D call. CDR3 length equals 18 residues. Germline V gene lookup returns CDR1 SEHNR and CDR2 FQNEAQ (reference sequence). V was shortened by 3 bases and J by 2 bases, with 20 bases between the two germline ends. Here the CDR3 DNA reads TGTGCCAGCAGCTTTAGCGAGGCGGGGTTTACGGGCAATCAGCCCCAGCATTTT. Translating it yields CASSFSEAGFTGNQPQHF.

This clonotype was observed at least ten times. This chain connects TRBV7-6 to TRBJ2-7, with 7 bases identical to TRBD2. V gave up 5 bases and J gave up 7 bases; unmatched junction bases: 23. The CDR3 covers 18 residues. From germline, CDR1 is SGHVS and CDR2 FNYEAQ. CDR3 sequence: CASSPSYGASGTTVEQYF. The CDR3 DNA is TGTGCCAGCAGCCCATCATACGGGGCTAGCGGAACGACTGTGGAGCAGTACTTC.

This clonotype was seen more than once but under ten times. This chain links TRBV18 with TRBJ2-3, with a weak D call TRBD2 (7 bases). The CDR3 runs 15 residues. Looked up from germline, CDR1 is KGHSH and CDR2 is LQKENI. The germline V and J ends were trimmed by 2 bases and 1 base, with 10 bases remaining between them. CDR3 sequence: CASSPAGARTDTQYF. Written as DNA, the CDR3 is TGTGCCAGCTCACCAGCGGGGGCCCGCACAGATACGCAGTATTTT.

This clonotype has a handful of counts. This rearrangement joins TRBV29-1 to TRBJ2-7, with TRBD1 as a possible D gene (5 bases). This CDR3 comprises 11 residues. V lost 8 bases and J lost 3, with 11 bases in between. Germline values: CDR1 SQVTM, CDR2 ANQGSEA. The CDR3 sequence is CSTVQGYEQYF. Here the CDR3 DNA reads TGCAGCACCGTCCAGGGCTACGAGCAGTACTTC.

V and J are TRBV6-2 or TRBV6-3 and TRBJ2-3; 8 nucleotides match TRBD2. This CDR3 is built from 15 residues. The V segment lost 5 bases and the J segment 0 bases; nucleotides outside the gene matches: 4. Germline V gene lookup returns CDR1 MNHEY and CDR2 SVGEGT. This CDR3 is CASSALAGSTDTQYF. The DNA of the CDR3 is TGTGCCAGCAGTGCGCTAGCGGGCAGCACAGATACGCAGTATTTT.

The V call is TRBV29-1, the J call TRBJ2-7; TRBD2 might be the D (6 bases). From germline, CDR1 is SQVTM and CDR2 ANQGSEA. The CDR3 runs to 14 residues. The ends were cut back, 1 base at V and 4 bases at J, with 14 bases in the middle. The CDR3 coding sequence is TGCAGCGTTGAAGGCCCCGGGAGAAGGTACGAGCAGTACTTC. Amino acids: CSVEGPGRRYEQYF.

The chain has TRBV13 and TRBJ1-2, with D hard to call. The V end was cut by 3 bases, the J end by 3 bases, with 8 bases between. The germline V gene encodes CDR1 PRHDT and CDR2 FYEKMQ (reference sequence). The CDR3 loop spans 13 amino acids. CDR3 in amino acids: CASSLMEHYGYTF. In DNA, the CDR3 is TGTGCCAGCAGCTTGATGGAACACTATGGCTACACCTTC.

Many counts were recorded for this clonotype. The rearrangement links TRBV11-2 to TRBJ1-1, with D unresolved. CDR3 length equals 14 residues. Germline CDR1 SGHAT, CDR2 FQNNGV. Trimming stripped 2 bases from V and 2 bases from J, with 9 bases between. The CDR3 here is CASSLIPGNTEAFF. For the CDR3, the DNA is TGTGCCAGCAGCTTAATACCAGGAAACACTGAAGCTTTCTTT.

The chain couples TRBV9 to TRBJ2-3, with D perhaps matching TRBD2 (6 bases). The CDR3 runs 15 residues. CDR1 SGDLS and CDR2 YYNGEE come from the germline V gene. The germline V and J ends were trimmed by 4 bases and 5 bases, with 17 bases remaining between them. Here the CDR3 reads CASSRDSPRRDTQYF. The DNA for the CDR3 is TGTGCCAGCAGCCGGGACTCCCCTCGGCGAGATACGCAGTATTTT.